The clone carrying this TCR beta chain came up once. Its cognate antigen is unknown. The sample belongs to a study of vaccination effects on CD4 cells after COVID-19. The table came from immunoSEQ multiplex PCR; TCRdb's copy has only in-frame clones and leaves some out. In the table there are under 45,000 clones, around 77% of which are singletons. The ends lost 2 bases at V and 6 bases at J; junction bases unmatched: 15. Germline-derived CDR1 and CDR2 are MDHEN and SYDVKM. This CDR3 comprises 18 residues. Within the ViraFEST assay, antigen-specific CD4+ T cells underwent expansion with viral peptide pools prior to sequencing. Culturing for roughly 10 days preceded CD4+ T cell isolation. Among the vaccine recipients, none had a prior SARS-CoV-2 infection, and nucleocapsid antibodies were negative.

The V and J genes are TRBV28 and TRBJ1-5, with 8 bases aligning to TRBD1. The receptor comes from a human donor who received a COVID-19 vaccine. The input for sequencing was CD4+ T cells from PBMCs cultured with HCoV-NL63 spike peptides, taken before COVID-19 vaccination. CDR3 nucleotide sequence: TGTGCCAGCAGTTTACCGGGGCTGAGGCAGGGGGCGAGTCAGCCCCAGCATTTT. This translates into CASSLPGLRQGASQPQHF.